A single sample gave rise to the 17 T cell receptor beta chains below, sequenced in a study of blood T cell repertoires in COVID-19. Here immunoSEQ multiplex PCR was the method, and the copy in TCRdb shows in-frame clones only, minus some. The table lists approximately 450,000 clones, roughly nine tenths of them singletons. The sequenced sample was PBMCs or T cells enriched from blood (not recorded which). The origin of the receptors is a young woman with acute COVID-19.

The V gene is TRBV24-1, the J gene TRBJ1-5; unclear D gene. The CDR3 totals 13 residues. With 6 bases removed from V and 7 bases from J, the gap between germline ends came to 12 bases. Germline CDR1 reads KGHDR; CDR2 reads SFDVKD. The CDR3 region is CATSLGEGQPQHF. For the CDR3, the DNA is TGTGCCACCAGTTTGGGAGAAGGGCAGCCCCAGCATTTT.

V gene TRBV4-2 combines with J gene TRBJ2-3, with a tentative D call TRBD2 (7 bases). The V end lost 0 bases, the J end lost 5 bases, and 18 bases lay between the germline ends. Per germline, CDR1 LGHNA and CDR2 YNFKEQ. The CDR3 runs 17 residues. The CDR3 spells CASSQDSEGGPRDTQYF. Here the CDR3 DNA reads TGTGCCAGCAGCCAAGATTCGGAGGGGGGGCCGAGAGATACGCAGTATTTT.

With regard to this clone: The germline gene is not matched at one end of the junction; a read error may be the cause. The CDR3 sequence is CASGLGQGAPFSGANVLTF. The CDR3 DNA follows: TGTGCTAGTGGCTTGGGACAGGGGGCCCCGTTCTCTGGGGCCAACGTCCTGACTTTC. The J gene is TRBJ2-6, the V gene TRBV12-5, with TRBD1 matching over 12 bases. The CDR3 extends over 19 amino acids. Germline CDR1 reads LGHNT; CDR2 reads FRNRAP.

The gene calls are TRBV5-4 and TRBJ1-1; possible D gene TRBD1, 6 bases. Trimming shortened V by 4 bases and J by 3 bases, and 13 bases separated the two germline ends. Germline CDR1 SGHNT, CDR2 YYREEE (reference sequence). The CDR3 is made up of 14 amino acids. CDR3 bases: TGTGCCAGCAGCGCGTCGGCAGGGGACACTGAAGCTTTCTTT. Its translation is CASSASAGDTEAFF.

The chain is built from TRBV27 and TRBJ2-3; maybe TRBD1 (6 bases). This CDR3 is 15 amino acids long. V lost 2 bases and J 1 base, leaving 10 bases between the germline ends. Germline values: CDR1 MNHEY, CDR2 SMNVEV (reference sequence). The CDR3: CASSLADRGTDTQYF. DNA of the CDR3: TGTGCCAGCAGTTTAGCGGACAGAGGCACAGATACGCAGTATTTT.

The chain uses TRBV18 and TRBJ2-2; possibly TRBD2 for D (6 bases). V dropped 3 bases and J dropped 0 bases, with 8 bases sitting between them. The V gene's germline CDR1 is KGHSH and CDR2 LQKENI. The CDR3 runs to 15 residues. The CDR3, as DNA: TGTGCCAGCTCACCTCCTAGCGCGAACACCGGGGAGCTGTTTTTT. It encodes CASSPPSANTGELFF. Complete variable domain (other parts from reference TRBV18 and TRBJ2-2): NAGVMQNPRHLVRRRGQEARLRCSPMKGHSHVYWYRQLPEEGLKFMVYLQKENIIDESGMPKERFSAEFPKEGPSILRIQQVVRGDSAAYFCASSPPSANTGELFFGEGSRLTVL.

In its sample, this clone was seen a few times. The germline gene is not matched at one end of the junction; a read error may be the cause. DNA for the CDR3: TGTGCCAGCAGTAAAGCTAGTAGTCAGCCCCAGCATTTT. This gives the protein CASSKASSQPQHF. This sequence joins TRBV6-1 and TRBJ1-5; D gene uncertain. The CDR3 loop spans 13 amino acids. Per the germline V gene, CDR1 is MNHNS and CDR2 is SASEGT.

The chain recombines TRBV30 with TRBJ1-2; D call uncertain. V was clipped by 0 bases and J by 6 bases, with 8 bases between them. The CDR3 covers 12 residues. Germline V gene data show CDR1 as GTSNPN and CDR2 as SVGIG (reference sequence). CDR3 coding DNA: TGTGCCTGGAGTGTACTGGGCAATGGCTACACCTTC. It is translated as CAWSVLGNGYTF.

This clone is a singleton in its sample. The V call is TRBV18, the J call TRBJ2-5, with a weak D call TRBD1 (6 bases). Deletions cut 6 bases from V and 3 bases from J, with 17 bases between. This CDR3 has 15 amino acids. Germline V gene data show CDR1 as KGHSH and CDR2 as LQKENI. CDR3 bases: TGTGCCAGCTCCTTCCGACAGGTCTTGAAAGAGACCCAGTACTTC. Encoded protein: CASSFRQVLKETQYF.

This clone was seen more than once but under ten times. The V and J genes are TRBV6-5 and TRBJ1-5, with no clear D. The germline V gene has CDR1 MNHEY and CDR2 SVGAGI. The CDR3 is 14 residues long. V dropped 5 bases and J dropped 0 bases, with 8 bases sitting between them. The CDR3 coding sequence is TGTGCCAGCAGTCACGCGGATAGCAATCAGCCCCAGCATTTT. Amino acid sequence: CASSHADSNQPQHF.

The sample holds one count of this clone. The chain uses TRBV4-1 and TRBJ1-6; 7 nucleotides agree with TRBD1. The CDR3 extends over 16 amino acids. Germline CDR1 MGHRA, CDR2 YSYEKL. V lost 0 bases, J lost 4 bases, and 3 bases stayed unmatched. The CDR3 DNA follows: TGCGCCAGCAGCCAAGAGGGACAGAGGTATAATTCACCCCTCCACTTT. Translating it yields CASSQEGQRYNSPLHF.

CDR3 bases: TGTGCCATCAGTGGGGGACTAGCGGGAGATAACACCGGGGAGCTGTTTTTT. It is translated as CAISGGLAGDNTGELFF. The chain links TRBV10-3 to TRBJ2-2; 14 bases line up with TRBD2. The CDR3 extends over 17 amino acids. Germline CDR1 ENHRY, CDR2 SYGVKD. With V trimmed by 4 bases and J by 2 bases, 3 bases remained unmatched.

The rearrangement joins TRBV5-4 to TRBJ2-1, with TRBD1 matching 9 bases. The CDR3 is 15 amino acids. J lost 1 base, V lost 4 bases, and 3 bases had no gene match. In germline, CDR1 is SGHNT, CDR2 YYREEE (reference sequence). The CDR3 spells CASSPQGASYNEQFF. The CDR3 bases are TGTGCCAGCAGCCCACAGGGGGCATCCTACAATGAGCAGTTCTTC.

The V call is TRBV28, the J call TRBJ2-1; 9 positions agree with TRBD1. The V gene end was trimmed by 3 bases and the J gene end by 0 bases; junction bases not matched to a gene: 15. Germline values: CDR1 MDHEN, CDR2 SYDVKM. The CDR3 loop spans 20 amino acids. This chain's CDR3 is CASSLGTGLLTTSSYNEQFF. The CDR3 DNA reads as TGTGCCAGCAGTTTGGGGACAGGGTTATTGACAACAAGCTCCTACAATGAGCAGTTCTTC.

The chain recombines TRBV6-5 with TRBJ2-7, with 10 bases matching TRBD1. Germline V gives CDR1 MNHEY, CDR2 SVGAGI. Unmatched junction bases numbered 8, after V lost 6 bases and J lost 3 bases. The CDR3 is 15 amino acids. CDR3 amino acids: CASSSTGQGIYEQYF. The CDR3 coding sequence is TGTGCCAGCAGCTCCACGGGACAGGGGATCTACGAGCAGTACTTC.

The chain joins TRBV3-1 (or the pseudogene TRBV3-2) to TRBJ1-1; possibly TRBD1 for D (6 bases). V lost 5 bases and J 4 bases, leaving 23 bases between the germline ends. From germline, CDR1 is LGHDT and CDR2 YNNKEL (reference sequence). The CDR3 has 17 residues. DNA for the CDR3: TGTGCCAGCAGCTATACAGGGAGGGTGAGTTCGGGCACTGAAGCTTTCTTT. This translates into CASSYTGRVSSGTEAFF.

The rearrangement uses TRBV15 and TRBJ2-7; unclear D gene. CDR1 is LNHNV, CDR2 YYDKDF, per germline (reference sequence). V was shortened by 1 base and J by 5 bases, with 9 bases between the two germline ends. CDR3 length: 13 amino acids. CDR3 in amino acids: CATSRVTYHEQYF. The CDR3 DNA follows: TGTGCCACCAGCAGAGTTACCTACCACGAGCAGTACTTC.